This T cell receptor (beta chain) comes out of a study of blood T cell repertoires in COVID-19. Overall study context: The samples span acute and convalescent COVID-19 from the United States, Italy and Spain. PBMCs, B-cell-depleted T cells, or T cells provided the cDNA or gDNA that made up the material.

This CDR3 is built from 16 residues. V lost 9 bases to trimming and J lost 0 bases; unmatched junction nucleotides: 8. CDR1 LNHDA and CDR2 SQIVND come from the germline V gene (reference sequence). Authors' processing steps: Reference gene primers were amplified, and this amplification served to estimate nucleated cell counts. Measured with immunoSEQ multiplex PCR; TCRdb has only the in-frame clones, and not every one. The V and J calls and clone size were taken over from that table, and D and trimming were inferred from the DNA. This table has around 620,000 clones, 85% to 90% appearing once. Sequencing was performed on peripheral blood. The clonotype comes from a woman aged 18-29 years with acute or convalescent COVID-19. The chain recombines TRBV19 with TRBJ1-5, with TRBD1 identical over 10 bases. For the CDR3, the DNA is TGTGCCAGCCGGGACAGGGGTCCATATAGCAATCAGCCCCAGCATTTT. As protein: CASRDRGPYSNQPQHF. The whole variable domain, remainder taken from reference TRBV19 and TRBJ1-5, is DGGITQSPKYLFRKEGQNVTLSCEQNLNHDAMYWYRQDPGQGLRLIYYSQIVNDFQKGDIAEGYSVSREKKESFPLTVTSAQKNPTAFYLCASRDRGPYSNQPQHFGDGTRLSIL.